This note documents a single T cell receptor beta chain sequence. Its antigen is undetermined. This entry belongs to a study of cytomegalovirus exposure and HLA in healthy donors. Notes on the study in general: Several V segments, TRBV6-2 and TRBV6-3 among them, could not be told apart and were dropped.

With 2 bases removed from V and 4 bases from J, the gap between germline ends came to 11 bases. The germline V gene encodes CDR1 KGHSY and CDR2 FQNENV. This CDR3 comprises 14 residues. The study ran its PCR with 60 Vbeta and 13 Jbeta primers. Profiling relied on immunoSEQ multiplex PCR, and the TCRdb table lists in-frame clones only, not all of them. The sample carries 150,000 to 200,000 clones, approximately 80% recorded once. This chain joins TRBV16 and TRBJ1-1; D gene uncertain. Sequences were obtained from PBMCs. The sequence derives from a man in his late teens or twenties in good health and CMV-seropositive. The CDR3: CASSQNPGITEAFF. Here the CDR3 DNA reads TGTGCCAGCAGCCAAAATCCGGGAATCACTGAAGCTTTCTTT.